This passage covers 6 T cell receptor beta chains from one sample sequenced in a study of blood T cell repertoires in COVID-19. Repertoires were generated with immunoSEQ multiplex PCR, while TCRdb's copy carries only in-frame clones and drops some. The sample lists about 170,000 clones, just under 85% seen once, with 7.5% to 9.5% in the top ten. What was sequenced was peripheral blood. All receptors derive from a man aged 35 to 55 who had recovered from COVID-19.

The V call is TRBV11-2, the J call TRBJ1-2; 9 bases agree with TRBD1. CDR1 and CDR2 (germline): SGHAT, FQNNGV. V shed 0 bases, J shed 7 bases, and the junction held 9 bases outside the gene matches. The CDR3 covers 16 residues. Here the CDR3 DNA reads TGTGCCAGCAGCTTAGATGAGCATGCGACAGGGGGTGGCTACACCTTC. Translated: CASSLDEHATGGGYTF.

This clone was seen just once. The chain carries TRBV29-1 and TRBJ2-7, with D possibly matching TRBD1 (6 bases). The CDR3 loop spans 11 amino acids. Trimming stripped 3 bases from V and 9 bases from J, with 12 bases between. In germline, CDR1 is SQVTM, CDR2 ANQGSEA. The chain's CDR3 is CSVEVRGGQYF. CDR3 DNA: TGCAGCGTTGAGGTCAGGGGCGGGCAGTACTTC.

This clone was counted many times. The genes are TRBV5-1 and TRBJ2-5; D is ambiguous. CDR1 SGHRS and CDR2 YFSETQ come from the germline V gene. The germline V and J ends were trimmed by 6 bases and 2 bases, with 5 bases remaining between them. The CDR3 runs to 11 residues. CDR3 coding DNA: TGCGCCAGCACCCAACAAGAGACCCAGTACTTC. Its protein is CASTQQETQYF. Using reference TRBV5-1 and TRBJ2-5 for the parts outside the CDR3, the full variable domain is KAGVTQTPRYLIKTRGQQVTLSCSPISGHRSVSWYQQTPGQGLQFLFEYFSETQRNKGNFPGRFSGRQFSNSRSEMNVSTLELGDSALYLCASTQQETQYFGPGTRLLVL.

The rearrangement uses TRBV7-2 and TRBJ2-5; TRBD2 matches at 8 bases. The V gene end was trimmed by 3 bases and the J gene end by 2 bases; junction bases not matched to a gene: 5. This CDR3 is 15 amino acids long. Per germline, CDR1 SGHTA and CDR2 FQGNSA. CDR3: CASSFSGGGQETQYF. The CDR3 DNA sequence: TGTGCCAGCAGCTTCAGCGGGGGAGGGCAAGAGACCCAGTACTTC.

V and J are TRBV7-9 and TRBJ2-7; tentatively, D is TRBD1 (5 bases). The germline V gene has CDR1 SEHNR and CDR2 FQNEAQ (reference sequence). CDR3 length: 13 amino acids. V dropped 5 bases and J dropped 5 bases, with 13 bases sitting between them. CDR3 nucleotides: TGTGCCAGCAGCCTGACGCAGGACAACGAGCAGTACTTC. This codes for CASSLTQDNEQYF.

The rearrangement links TRBV3-1 (or the pseudogene TRBV3-2) to TRBJ2-1, with D maybe TRBD2 (5 bases). This CDR3 has 14 residues. Germline CDR1 and CDR2: LGHDT and YNNKEL (reference sequence). The V and J ends lost 4 bases and 6 bases respectively, with 13 bases between them. This chain's CDR3 is CASSPGVLGNEQFF. The DNA for the CDR3 is TGTGCCAGCAGCCCCGGGGTATTGGGCAATGAGCAGTTCTTC.